The clone carrying this T cell receptor beta chain has more than one count but fewer than ten. Its target is unknown. CDR1 and CDR2 from the germline V gene are SNHLY and FYNNEI. This CDR3 has 15 residues. V gave up 4 bases and J gave up 6 bases, with 16 bases separating them. An Oncomine TCR Beta short-read assay was used to sequence the DNA from cultured CD4+ T cells. TCRdb used MiXCR to reprocess the PCR reads, holding one entry per CDR3 protein. Among over 10,000 distinct CDR3 sequences listed, 36% were seen once. Treatment noted: approximately nine-day PBMC culture with coronavirus spike peptide pools or control peptides (ViraFEST assay). ViraFEST used peptide pools to expand antigen-specific T cells and subsequently sequenced their TCRs. PBMCs were cultured at two million per well with approximately 9.8 IU/ml IL-2 and around 10 ug/ml peptide pools. These data originate in a study of vaccination and CD4 T cells after COVID-19. Overall study context: The post-COVID samples were taken a median roughly 100 days after diagnosis, anywhere from 35 to 161. The authors gave control cultures a CEFX pool, an HIV-1 Nef pool, or no peptide.

The sample taken for sequencing was cultured CD4+ T cells from blood. This receptor was obtained from a human donor with COVID-19. The chain has TRBV2 and TRBJ1-5; tentative D call: TRBD1 (6 bases). The CDR3 sequence: CASSGFTGKGQPQHF. Here the CDR3 DNA reads TGTGCCAGCAGTGGATTTACAGGGAAGGGTCAGCCCCAGCATTTT. Full variable domain (remainder filled in from reference TRBV2 and TRBJ1-5): EPEVTQTPSHQVTQMGQEVILRCVPISNHLYFYWYRQILGQKVEFLVSFYNNEISEKSEIFDDQFSVERPDGSNFTLKIRSTKLEDSAMYFCASSGFTGKGQPQHFGDGTRLSIL.